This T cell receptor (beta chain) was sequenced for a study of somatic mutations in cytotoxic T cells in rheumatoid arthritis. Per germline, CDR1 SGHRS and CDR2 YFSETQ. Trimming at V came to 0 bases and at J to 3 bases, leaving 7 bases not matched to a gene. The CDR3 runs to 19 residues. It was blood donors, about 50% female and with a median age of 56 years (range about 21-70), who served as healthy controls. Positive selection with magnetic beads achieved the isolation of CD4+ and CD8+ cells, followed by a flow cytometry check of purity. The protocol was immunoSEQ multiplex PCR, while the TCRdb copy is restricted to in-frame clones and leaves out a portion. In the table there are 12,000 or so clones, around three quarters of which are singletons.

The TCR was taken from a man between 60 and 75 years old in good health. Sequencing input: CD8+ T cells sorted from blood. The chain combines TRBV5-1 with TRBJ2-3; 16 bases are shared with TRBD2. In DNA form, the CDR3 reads TGCGCCAGCAGCTTGGCGGGACTAGCGGGAGGGCCTGGGACAGATACGCAGTATTTT. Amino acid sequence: CASSLAGLAGGPGTDTQYF.